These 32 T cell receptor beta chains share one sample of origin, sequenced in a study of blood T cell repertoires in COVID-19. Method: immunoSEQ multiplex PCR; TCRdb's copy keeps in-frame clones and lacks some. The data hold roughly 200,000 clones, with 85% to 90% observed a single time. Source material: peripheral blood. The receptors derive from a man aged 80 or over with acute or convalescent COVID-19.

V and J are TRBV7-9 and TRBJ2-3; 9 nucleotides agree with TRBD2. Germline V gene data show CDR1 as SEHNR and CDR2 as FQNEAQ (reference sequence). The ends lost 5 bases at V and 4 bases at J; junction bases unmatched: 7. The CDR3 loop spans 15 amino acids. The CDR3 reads CASSLLAGGADTQYF. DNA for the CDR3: TGTGCCAGCAGCCTACTAGCGGGTGGGGCAGATACGCAGTATTTT.

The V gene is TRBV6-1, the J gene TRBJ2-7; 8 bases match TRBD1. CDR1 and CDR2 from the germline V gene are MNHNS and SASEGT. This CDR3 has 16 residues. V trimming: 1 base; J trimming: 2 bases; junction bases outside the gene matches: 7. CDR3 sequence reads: CASSEEWAGGPYEQYF. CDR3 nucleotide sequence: TGTGCCAGCAGTGAAGAGTGGGCAGGGGGCCCCTACGAGCAGTACTTC.

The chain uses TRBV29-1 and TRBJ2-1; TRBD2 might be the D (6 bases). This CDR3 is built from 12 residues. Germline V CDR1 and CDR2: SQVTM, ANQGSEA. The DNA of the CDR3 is TGCTCCGAAACCGGGGGAAGGAATGAGCAGTTCTTC. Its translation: CSETGGRNEQFF.

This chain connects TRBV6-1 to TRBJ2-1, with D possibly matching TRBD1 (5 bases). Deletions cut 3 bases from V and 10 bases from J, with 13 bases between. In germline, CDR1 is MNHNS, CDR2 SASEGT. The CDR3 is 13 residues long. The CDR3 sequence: CASSEGTGWEQFF. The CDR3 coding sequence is TGTGCCAGCAGTGAGGGTACAGGTTGGGAGCAGTTCTTC.

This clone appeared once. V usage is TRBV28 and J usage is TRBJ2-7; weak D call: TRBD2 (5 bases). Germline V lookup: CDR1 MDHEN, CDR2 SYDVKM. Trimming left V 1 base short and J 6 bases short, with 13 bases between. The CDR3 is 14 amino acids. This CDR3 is CASSLSGEIGEQYF. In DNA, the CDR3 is TGTGCCAGCAGTTTATCCGGGGAAATCGGCGAGCAGTACTTC.

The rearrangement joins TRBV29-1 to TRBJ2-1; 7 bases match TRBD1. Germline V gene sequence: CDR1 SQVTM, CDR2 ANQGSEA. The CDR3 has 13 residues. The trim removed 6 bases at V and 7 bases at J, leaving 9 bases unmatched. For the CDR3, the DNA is TGCAGCGTCCAGGACAGGTCGGGAAATGAGCAGTTCTTC. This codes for CSVQDRSGNEQFF.

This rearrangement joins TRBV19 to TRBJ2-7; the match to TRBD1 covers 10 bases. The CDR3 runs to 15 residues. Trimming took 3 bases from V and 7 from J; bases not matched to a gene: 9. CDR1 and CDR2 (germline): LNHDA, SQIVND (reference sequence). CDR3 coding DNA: TGTGCCAGTAGTATCCAAGACAGGGGGCGCCGAGAGCAGTACTTC. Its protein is CASSIQDRGRREQYF.

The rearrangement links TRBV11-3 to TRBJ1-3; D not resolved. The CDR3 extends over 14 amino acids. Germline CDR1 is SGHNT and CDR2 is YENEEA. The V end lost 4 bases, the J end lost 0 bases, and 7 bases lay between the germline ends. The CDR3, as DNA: TGTGCCAGCAGCTCCCAGTACTCTGGAAACACCATATATTTT. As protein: CASSSQYSGNTIYF.

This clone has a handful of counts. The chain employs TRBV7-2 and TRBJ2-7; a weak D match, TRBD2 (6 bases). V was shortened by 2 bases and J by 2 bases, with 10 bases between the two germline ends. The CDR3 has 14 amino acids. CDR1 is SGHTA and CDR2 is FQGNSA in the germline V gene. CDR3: CASSLMWGAYEQYF. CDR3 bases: TGTGCCAGCAGCTTAATGTGGGGGGCCTACGAGCAGTACTTC. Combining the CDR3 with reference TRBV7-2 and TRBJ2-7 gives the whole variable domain GAGVSQSPSNKVTEKGKDVELRCDPISGHTALYWYRQSLGQGLEFLIYFQGNSAPDKSGLPSDRFSAERTGGSVSTLTIQRTQQEDSAVYLCASSLMWGAYEQYFGPGTRLTVT.

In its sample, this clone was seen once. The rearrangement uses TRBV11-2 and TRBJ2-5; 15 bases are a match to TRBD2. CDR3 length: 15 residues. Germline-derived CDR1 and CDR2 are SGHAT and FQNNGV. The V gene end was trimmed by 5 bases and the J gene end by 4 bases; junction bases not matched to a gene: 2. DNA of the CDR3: TGTGCCAGCAGCCCGGGACTAGCGGGAGGAGAGACCCAGTACTTC. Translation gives CASSPGLAGGETQYF. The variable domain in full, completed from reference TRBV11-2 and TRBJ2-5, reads EAGVAQSPRYKIIEKRQSVAFWCNPISGHATLYWYQQILGQGPKLLIQFQNNGVVDDSQLPKDRFSAERLKGVDSTLKIQPAKLEDSAVYLCASSPGLAGGETQYFGPGTRLLVL.

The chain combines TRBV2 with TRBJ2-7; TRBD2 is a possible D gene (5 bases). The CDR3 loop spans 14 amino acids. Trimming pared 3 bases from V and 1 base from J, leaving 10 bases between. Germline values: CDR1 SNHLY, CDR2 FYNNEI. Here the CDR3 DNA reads TGTGCCAGCAGTGAGGCGGGCGTTTCCTACGAGCAGTACTTC. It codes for CASSEAGVSYEQYF.

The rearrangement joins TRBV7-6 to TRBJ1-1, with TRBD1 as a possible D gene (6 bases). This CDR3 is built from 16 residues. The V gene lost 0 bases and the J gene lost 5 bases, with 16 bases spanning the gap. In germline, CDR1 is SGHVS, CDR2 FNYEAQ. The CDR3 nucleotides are TGTGCCAGCAGCTTAGCGATGGGGGCGTGGGGAACTGAAGCTTTCTTT. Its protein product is CASSLAMGAWGTEAFF.

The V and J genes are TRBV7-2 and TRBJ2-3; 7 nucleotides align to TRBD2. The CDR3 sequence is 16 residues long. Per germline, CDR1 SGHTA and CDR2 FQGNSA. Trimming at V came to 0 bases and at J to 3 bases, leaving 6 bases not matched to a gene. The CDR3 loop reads CASSLAIGGSTDTQYF. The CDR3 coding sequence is TGTGCCAGCAGCTTAGCGATAGGCGGGAGTACAGATACGCAGTATTTT.

For the CDR3, the DNA is TGCGCCAGCAGCTTGGGGGCCGATGGAACAGATACGCAGTATTTT. It translates to CASSLGADGTDTQYF. The chain recombines TRBV5-1 with TRBJ2-3; D is unclear. The CDR3 runs 15 residues. Trimming took 0 bases from V and 3 from J, leaving 11 bases between them. Looked up from germline, CDR1 is SGHRS and CDR2 is YFSETQ.

In DNA, the CDR3 is TGTGCCATCAGCCCACGGGGGGGACCCTACGAGCAGTACTTC. It encodes CAISPRGGPYEQYF. V gene TRBV10-3 combines with J gene TRBJ2-7; TRBD2 aligns across 8 bases. Germline values: CDR1 ENHRY, CDR2 SYGVKD. The CDR3 extends over 14 amino acids. V was clipped by 6 bases and J by 2 bases; unmatched bases: 6.

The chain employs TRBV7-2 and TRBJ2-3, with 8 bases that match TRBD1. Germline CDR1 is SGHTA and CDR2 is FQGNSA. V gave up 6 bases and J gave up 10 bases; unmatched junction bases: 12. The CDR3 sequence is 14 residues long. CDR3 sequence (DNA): TGTGCCAGCAGACAGGGGGTTGCGTCAGGGGCGCAGTATTTT. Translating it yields CASRQGVASGAQYF.

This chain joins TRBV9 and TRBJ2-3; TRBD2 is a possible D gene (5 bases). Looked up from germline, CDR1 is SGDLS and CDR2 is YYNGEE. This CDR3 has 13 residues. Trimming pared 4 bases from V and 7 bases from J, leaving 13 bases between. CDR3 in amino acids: CASSPRTGNTQYF. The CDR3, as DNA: TGTGCCAGCAGCCCCCGTACGGGGAATACGCAGTATTTT.

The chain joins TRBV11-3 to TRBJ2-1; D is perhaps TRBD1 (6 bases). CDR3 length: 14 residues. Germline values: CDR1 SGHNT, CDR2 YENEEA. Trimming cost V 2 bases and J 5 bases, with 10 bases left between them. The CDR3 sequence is CASSLTGWDNEQFF. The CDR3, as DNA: TGTGCCAGCAGCTTAACAGGGTGGGACAATGAGCAGTTCTTC.

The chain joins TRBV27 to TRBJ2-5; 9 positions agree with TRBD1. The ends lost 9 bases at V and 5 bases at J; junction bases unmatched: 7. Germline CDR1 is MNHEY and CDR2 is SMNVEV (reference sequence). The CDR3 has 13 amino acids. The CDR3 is CASRTGGRETQYF. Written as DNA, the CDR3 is TGTGCCAGTCGAACAGGGGGCCGGGAGACCCAGTACTTC.

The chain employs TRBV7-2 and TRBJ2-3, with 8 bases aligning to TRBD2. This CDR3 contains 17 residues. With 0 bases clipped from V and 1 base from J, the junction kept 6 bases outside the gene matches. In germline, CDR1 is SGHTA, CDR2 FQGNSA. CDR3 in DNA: TGTGCCAGCAGCTTAGCCCCAGCGGGAGCTGGCACAGATACGCAGTATTTT. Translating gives CASSLAPAGAGTDTQYF.

In DNA, the CDR3 is TGTGCCAGTACAACTAGCGACTACAATGAGCAGTTCTTC. Amino acid sequence: CASTTSDYNEQFF. The chain combines TRBV19 with TRBJ2-1, with 7 bases fitting TRBD2. This CDR3 has 13 amino acids. The V gene end was trimmed by 7 bases and the J gene end by 3 bases; junction bases not matched to a gene: 3. Germline loops: CDR1 LNHDA, CDR2 SQIVND (reference sequence).

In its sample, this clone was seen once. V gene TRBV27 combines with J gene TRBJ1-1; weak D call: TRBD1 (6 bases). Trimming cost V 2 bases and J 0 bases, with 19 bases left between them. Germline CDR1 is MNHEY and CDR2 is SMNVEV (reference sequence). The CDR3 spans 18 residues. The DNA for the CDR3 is TGTGCCAGCAGTTTAAGACAGGAAGGACAAAGGGTGAACACTGAAGCTTTCTTT. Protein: CASSLRQEGQRVNTEAFF.

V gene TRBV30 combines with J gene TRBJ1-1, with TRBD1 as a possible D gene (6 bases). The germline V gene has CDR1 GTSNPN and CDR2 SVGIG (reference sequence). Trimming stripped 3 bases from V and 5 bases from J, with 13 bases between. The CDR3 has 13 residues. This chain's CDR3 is CAWSPQGTTEAFF. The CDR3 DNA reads TGTGCCTGGAGCCCGCAGGGGACGACTGAAGCTTTCTTT.

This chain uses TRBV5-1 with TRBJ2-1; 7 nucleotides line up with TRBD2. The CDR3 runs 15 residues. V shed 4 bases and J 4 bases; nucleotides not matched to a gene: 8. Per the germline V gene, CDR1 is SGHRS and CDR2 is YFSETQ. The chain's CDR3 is CASSGEGGSYNEQFF. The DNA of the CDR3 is TGCGCCAGCAGCGGGGAGGGCGGAAGTTACAATGAGCAGTTCTTC.

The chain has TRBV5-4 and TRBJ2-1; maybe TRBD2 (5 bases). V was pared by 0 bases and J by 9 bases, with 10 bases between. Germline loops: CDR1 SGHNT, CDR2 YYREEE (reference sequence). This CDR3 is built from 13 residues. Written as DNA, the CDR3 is TGTGCCAGCAGCTTGGAGACTATCGGTGAGCAGTTCTTC. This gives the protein CASSLETIGEQFF. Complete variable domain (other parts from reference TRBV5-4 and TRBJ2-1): ETGVTQSPTHLIKTRGQQVTLRCSSQSGHNTVSWYQQALGQGPQFIFQYYREEENGRGNFPPRFSGLQFPNYSSELNVNALELDDSALYLCASSLETIGEQFFGPGTRLTVL.

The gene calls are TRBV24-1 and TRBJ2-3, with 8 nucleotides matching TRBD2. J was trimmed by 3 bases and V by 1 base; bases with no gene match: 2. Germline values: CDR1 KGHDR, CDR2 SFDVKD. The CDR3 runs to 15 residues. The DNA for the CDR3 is TGTGCCACCAGTGATTTTGCGGGAGGAACAGATACGCAGTATTTT. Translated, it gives CATSDFAGGTDTQYF.

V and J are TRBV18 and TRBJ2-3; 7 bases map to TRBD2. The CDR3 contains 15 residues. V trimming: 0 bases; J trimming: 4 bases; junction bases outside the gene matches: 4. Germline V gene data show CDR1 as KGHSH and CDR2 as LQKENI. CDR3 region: CASSPPAGVSDTQYF. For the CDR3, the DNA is TGTGCCAGCTCACCACCGGCGGGAGTCTCAGATACGCAGTATTTT.

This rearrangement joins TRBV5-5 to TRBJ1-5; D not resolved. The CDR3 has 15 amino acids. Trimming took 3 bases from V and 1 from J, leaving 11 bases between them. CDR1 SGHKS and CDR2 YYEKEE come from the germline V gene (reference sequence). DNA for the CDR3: TGTGCCAGCAGCTGGGGAGGCAGGAGCAATCAGCCCCAGCATTTT. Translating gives CASSWGGRSNQPQHF.

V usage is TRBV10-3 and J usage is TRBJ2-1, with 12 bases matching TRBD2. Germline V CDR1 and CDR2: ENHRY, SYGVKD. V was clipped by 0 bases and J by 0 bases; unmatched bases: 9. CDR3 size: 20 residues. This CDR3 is CAISESGLAGGRSSYNEQFF. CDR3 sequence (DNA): TGTGCCATCAGTGAGTCTGGGCTAGCGGGAGGGAGAAGCTCCTACAATGAGCAGTTCTTC.

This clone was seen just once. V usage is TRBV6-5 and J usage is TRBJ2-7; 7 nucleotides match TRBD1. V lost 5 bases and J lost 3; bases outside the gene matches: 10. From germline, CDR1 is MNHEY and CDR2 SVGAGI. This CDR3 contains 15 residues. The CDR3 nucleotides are TGTGCCAGCAGTCAGACAGGGTTGAGGGGCTACGAGCAGTACTTC. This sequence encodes CASSQTGLRGYEQYF.

CDR3 bases: TGTGCCAGCAGCTTGGGGACTAGCGGGAGCAGAGAGACCCAGTACTTC. It specifies CASSLGTSGSRETQYF. J is TRBJ2-5 and V is TRBV5-4, with 13 bases fitting TRBD2. Germline lookup yields CDR1 SGHNT and CDR2 YYREEE (reference sequence). The J segment lost 4 bases and the V segment lost 0 bases, leaving 3 bases of the junction unmatched. The CDR3 consists of 16 residues.

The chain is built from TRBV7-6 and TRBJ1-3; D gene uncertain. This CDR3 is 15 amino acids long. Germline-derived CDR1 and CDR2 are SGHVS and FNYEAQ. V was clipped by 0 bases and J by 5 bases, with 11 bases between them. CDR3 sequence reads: CASSLASAGRNTIYF. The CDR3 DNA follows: TGTGCCAGCAGCTTAGCTTCGGCGGGAAGAAACACCATATATTTT.